This TCR beta chain was sequenced in a study of blood T cell repertoires in COVID-19. Generated by immunoSEQ multiplex PCR, the TCRdb table keeps only in-frame clones and is missing some. The data contain more than 95,000 clones, about 86% of them seen just once; the ten biggest clones take up 6% to 9.5%. V was shortened by 0 bases and J by 3 bases, with 9 bases between the two germline ends. This CDR3 region has 14 residues. Germline V gene sequence: CDR1 SGHRS, CDR2 YFSETQ. This clone was counted a single time. Sequenced input: peripheral blood. The genes are TRBV5-1 and TRBJ1-1, with D unclear. The sequence was obtained from a man in his 70s who had recovered from COVID-19. The DNA for the CDR3 is TGCGCCAGCAGCTTGGGGGTTCGGGACACTGAAGCTTTCTTT. Protein sequence: CASSLGVRDTEAFF.